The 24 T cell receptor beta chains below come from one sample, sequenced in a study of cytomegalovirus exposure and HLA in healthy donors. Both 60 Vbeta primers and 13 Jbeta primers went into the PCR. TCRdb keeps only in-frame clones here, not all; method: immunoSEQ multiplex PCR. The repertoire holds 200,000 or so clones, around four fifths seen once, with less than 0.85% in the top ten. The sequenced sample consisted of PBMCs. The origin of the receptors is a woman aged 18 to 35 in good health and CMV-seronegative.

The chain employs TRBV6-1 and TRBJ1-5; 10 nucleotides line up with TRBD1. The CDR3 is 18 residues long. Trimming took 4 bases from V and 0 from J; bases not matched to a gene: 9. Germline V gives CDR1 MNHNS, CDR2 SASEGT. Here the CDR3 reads CASSARDRGEYSNQPQHF. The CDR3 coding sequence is TGTGCCAGCAGTGCCCGGGACAGGGGCGAATATAGCAATCAGCCCCAGCATTTT.

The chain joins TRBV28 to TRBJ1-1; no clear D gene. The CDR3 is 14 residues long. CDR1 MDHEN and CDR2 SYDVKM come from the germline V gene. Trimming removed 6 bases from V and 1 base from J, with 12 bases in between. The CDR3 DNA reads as TGTGCCAGCAGGGCGGCACTAGAGAACACTGAAGCTTTCTTT. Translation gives CASRAALENTEAFF.

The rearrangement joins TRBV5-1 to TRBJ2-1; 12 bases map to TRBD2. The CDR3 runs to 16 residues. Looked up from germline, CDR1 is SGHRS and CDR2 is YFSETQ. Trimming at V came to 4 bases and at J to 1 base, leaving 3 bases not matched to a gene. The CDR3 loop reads CASSRLAGESYNEQFF. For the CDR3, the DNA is TGCGCCAGCAGCAGACTAGCGGGAGAGTCCTACAATGAGCAGTTCTTC.

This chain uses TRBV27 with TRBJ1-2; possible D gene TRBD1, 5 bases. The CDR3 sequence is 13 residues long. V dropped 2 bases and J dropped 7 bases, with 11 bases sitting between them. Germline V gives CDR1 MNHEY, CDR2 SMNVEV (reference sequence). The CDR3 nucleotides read TGTGCCAGCAGTTTAGGGGGGTATGGTGGCTACACCTTC. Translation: CASSLGGYGGYTF.

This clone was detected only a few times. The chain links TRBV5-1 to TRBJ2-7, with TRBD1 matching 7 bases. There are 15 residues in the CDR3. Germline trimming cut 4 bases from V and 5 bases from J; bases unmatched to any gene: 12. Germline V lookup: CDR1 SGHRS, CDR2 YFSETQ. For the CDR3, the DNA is TGCGCCAGCAGCACCCTGACAGGGTTTATCGACGAGCAGTACTTC. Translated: CASSTLTGFIDEQYF.

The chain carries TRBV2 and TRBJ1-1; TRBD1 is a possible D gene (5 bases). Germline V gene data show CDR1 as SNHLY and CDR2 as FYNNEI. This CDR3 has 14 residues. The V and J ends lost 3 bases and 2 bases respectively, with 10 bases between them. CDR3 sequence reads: CASSEYGGNTEAFF. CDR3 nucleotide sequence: TGTGCCAGCAGTGAGTACGGGGGAAACACTGAAGCTTTCTTT.

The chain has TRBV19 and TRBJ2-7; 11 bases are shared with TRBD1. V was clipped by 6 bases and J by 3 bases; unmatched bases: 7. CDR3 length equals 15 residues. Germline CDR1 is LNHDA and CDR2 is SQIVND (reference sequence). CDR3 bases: TGTGCCAGTAGGAGGACCGGGACAGGGGGCTACGAGCAGTACTTC. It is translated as CASRRTGTGGYEQYF.

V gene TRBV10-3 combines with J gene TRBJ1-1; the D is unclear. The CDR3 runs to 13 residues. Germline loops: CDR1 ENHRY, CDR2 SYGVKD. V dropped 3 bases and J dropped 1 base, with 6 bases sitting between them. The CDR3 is CAISDGQNTEAFF. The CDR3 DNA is TGTGCCATCAGTGATGGGCAGAACACTGAAGCTTTCTTT.

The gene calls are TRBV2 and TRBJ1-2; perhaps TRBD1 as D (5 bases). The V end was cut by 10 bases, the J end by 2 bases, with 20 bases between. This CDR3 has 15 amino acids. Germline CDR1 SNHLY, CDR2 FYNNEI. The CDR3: CATTIPGLKNYGYTF. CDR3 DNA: TGTGCCACCACGATTCCGGGACTAAAGAACTATGGCTACACCTTC.

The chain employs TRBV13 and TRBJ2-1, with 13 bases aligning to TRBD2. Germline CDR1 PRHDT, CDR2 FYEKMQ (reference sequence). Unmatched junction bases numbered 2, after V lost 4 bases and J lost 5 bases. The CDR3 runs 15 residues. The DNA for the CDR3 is TGTGCCAGCAGCTCACTAGCGGGGGGGAACAATGAGCAGTTCTTC. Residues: CASSSLAGGNNEQFF.

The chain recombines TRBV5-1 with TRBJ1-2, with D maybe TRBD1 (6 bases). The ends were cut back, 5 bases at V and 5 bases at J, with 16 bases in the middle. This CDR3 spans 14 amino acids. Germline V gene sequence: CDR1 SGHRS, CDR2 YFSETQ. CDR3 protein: CASREPGQKYGYTF. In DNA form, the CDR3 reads TGCGCCAGCAGAGAGCCCGGACAGAAATATGGCTACACCTTC.

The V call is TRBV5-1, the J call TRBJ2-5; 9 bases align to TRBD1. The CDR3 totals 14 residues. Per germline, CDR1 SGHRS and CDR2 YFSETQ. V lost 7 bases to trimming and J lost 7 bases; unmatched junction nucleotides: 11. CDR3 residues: CASAPEGQGLTQYF. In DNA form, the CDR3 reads TGCGCCAGCGCCCCGGAGGGACAGGGCTTGACCCAGTACTTC. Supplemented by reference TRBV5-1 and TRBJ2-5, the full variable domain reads KAGVTQTPRYLIKTRGQQVTLSCSPISGHRSVSWYQQTPGQGLQFLFEYFSETQRNKGNFPGRFSGRQFSNSRSEMNVSTLELGDSALYLCASAPEGQGLTQYFGPGTRLLVL.

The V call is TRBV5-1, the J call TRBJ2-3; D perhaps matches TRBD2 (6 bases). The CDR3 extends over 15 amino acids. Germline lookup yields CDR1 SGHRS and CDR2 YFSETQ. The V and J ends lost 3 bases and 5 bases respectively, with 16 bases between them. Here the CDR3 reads CASSSGGRDGDTQYF. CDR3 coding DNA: TGCGCCAGCAGCTCTGGTGGGCGGGACGGAGATACGCAGTATTTT.

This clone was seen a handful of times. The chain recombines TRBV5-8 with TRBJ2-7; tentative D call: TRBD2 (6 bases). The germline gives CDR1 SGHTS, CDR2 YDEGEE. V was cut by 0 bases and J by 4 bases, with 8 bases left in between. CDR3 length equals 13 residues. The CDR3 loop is CASSLAGTYEQYF. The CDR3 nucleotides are TGTGCCAGCAGCTTGGCCGGGACTTACGAGCAGTACTTC.

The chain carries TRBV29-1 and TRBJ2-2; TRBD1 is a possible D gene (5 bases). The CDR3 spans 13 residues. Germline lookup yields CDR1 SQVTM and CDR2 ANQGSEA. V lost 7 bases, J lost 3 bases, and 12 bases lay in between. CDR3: CSALQVDTGELFF. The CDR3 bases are TGCAGCGCTCTACAGGTCGACACCGGGGAGCTGTTTTTT.

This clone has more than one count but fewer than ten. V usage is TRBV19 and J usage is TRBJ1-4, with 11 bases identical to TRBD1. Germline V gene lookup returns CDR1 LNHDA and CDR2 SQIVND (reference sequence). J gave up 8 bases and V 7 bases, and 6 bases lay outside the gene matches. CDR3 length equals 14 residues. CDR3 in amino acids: CASNPGQGVEKLFF. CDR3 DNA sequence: TGTGCCAGTAATCCGGGACAGGGGGTAGAAAAACTGTTTTTT.

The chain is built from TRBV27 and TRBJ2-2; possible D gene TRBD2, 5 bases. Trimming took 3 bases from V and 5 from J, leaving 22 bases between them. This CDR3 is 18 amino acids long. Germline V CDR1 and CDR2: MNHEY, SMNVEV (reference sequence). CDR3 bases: TGTGCCAGCAGTTTGTCCCCGAGGCAGAGGGCCTCAACCGGGGAGCTGTTTTTT. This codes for CASSLSPRQRASTGELFF.

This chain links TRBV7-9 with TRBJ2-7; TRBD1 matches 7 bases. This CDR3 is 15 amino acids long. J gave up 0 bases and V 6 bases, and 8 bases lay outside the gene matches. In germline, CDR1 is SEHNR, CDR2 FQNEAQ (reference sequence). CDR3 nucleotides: TGTGCCAGCAGTGGTGGACAGGCCAGCTCCTACGAGCAGTACTTC. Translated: CASSGGQASSYEQYF.

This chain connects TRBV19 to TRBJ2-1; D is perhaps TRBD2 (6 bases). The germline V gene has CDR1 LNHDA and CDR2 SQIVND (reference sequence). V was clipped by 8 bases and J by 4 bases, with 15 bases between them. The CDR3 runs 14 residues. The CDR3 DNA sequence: TGTGCCAGTTCGCCTAGCGAGACATACAATGAGCAGTTCTTC. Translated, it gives CASSPSETYNEQFF.

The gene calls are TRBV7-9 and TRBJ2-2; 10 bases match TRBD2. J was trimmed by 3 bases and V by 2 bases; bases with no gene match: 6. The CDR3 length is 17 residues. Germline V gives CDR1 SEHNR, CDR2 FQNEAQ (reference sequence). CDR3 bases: TGTGCCAGCAGCTTATGGGCTAGCGGGGGATACACCGGGGAGCTGTTTTTT. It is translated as CASSLWASGGYTGELFF.

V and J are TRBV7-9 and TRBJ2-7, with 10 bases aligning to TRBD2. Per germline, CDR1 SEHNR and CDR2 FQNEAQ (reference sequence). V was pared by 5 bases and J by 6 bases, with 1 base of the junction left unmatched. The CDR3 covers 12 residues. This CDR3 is CASSRTSGEQYF. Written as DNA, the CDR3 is TGTGCCAGCAGCCGGACTAGCGGCGAGCAGTACTTC.

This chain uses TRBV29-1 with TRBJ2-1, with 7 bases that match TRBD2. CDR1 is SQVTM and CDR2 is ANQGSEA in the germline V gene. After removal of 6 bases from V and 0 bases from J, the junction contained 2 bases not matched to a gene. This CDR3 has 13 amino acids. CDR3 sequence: CSVAGSSYNEQFF. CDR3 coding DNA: TGCAGCGTAGCGGGGAGCTCCTACAATGAGCAGTTCTTC.

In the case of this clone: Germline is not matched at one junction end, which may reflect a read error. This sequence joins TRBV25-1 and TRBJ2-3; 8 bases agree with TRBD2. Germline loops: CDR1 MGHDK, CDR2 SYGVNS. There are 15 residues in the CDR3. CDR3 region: CASSARGAGTDPQYF. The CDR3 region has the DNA TGTGCCAGCAGTGCGCGGGGGGCGGGTACAGATCCGCAGTATTTT.

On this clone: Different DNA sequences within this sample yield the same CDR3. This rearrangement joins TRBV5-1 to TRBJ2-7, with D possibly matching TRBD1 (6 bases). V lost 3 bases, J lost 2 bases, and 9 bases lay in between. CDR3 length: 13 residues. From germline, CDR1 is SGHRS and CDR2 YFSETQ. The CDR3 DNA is TGCGCCAGCAGCTCGACAGGTACCTACGAGCAGTACTTC. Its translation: CASSSTGTYEQYF.